Below are 32 T cell receptor beta chains sequenced from a single sample in a study of cytomegalovirus exposure and HLA in healthy donors. Clones were sequenced by immunoSEQ multiplex PCR, and TCRdb holds only the in-frame ones, with some missing. The profile shows 110,000 or so clones, approximately 88% of them singletons. Sequences were obtained from PBMCs. The receptors originated from a man between 18 and 29 years old in good health and CMV-seronegative.

The chain uses TRBV28 and TRBJ1-2; TRBD1 matches 8 bases. The CDR3 sequence is 14 residues long. Germline V gene data show CDR1 as MDHEN and CDR2 as SYDVKM. The J segment lost 4 bases and the V segment lost 7 bases, leaving 8 bases of the junction unmatched. In DNA, the CDR3 is TGTGCCAGCACCTCGGACAGGGCCCTCTATGGCTACACCTTC. Protein product: CASTSDRALYGYTF.

This sequence joins TRBV30 and TRBJ1-2; tentative D call: TRBD1 (6 bases). Germline lookup yields CDR1 GTSNPN and CDR2 SVGIG (reference sequence). The CDR3 is made up of 16 amino acids. V lost 0 bases and J 3 bases, leaving 17 bases between the germline ends. CDR3 in amino acids: CAWSVLFGGQYYGYTF. In DNA, the CDR3 is TGTGCCTGGAGTGTATTGTTCGGGGGGCAGTACTATGGCTACACCTTC.

The chain uses TRBV11-2 and TRBJ2-1; a possible D gene is TRBD1 (6 bases). Germline assignment: CDR1 SGHAT and CDR2 FQNNGV. V lost 4 bases and J 4 bases, leaving 17 bases between the germline ends. The CDR3 extends over 16 amino acids. CDR3 DNA: TGTGCCAGCAGCTCAACCCTCGGGACAACATACAATGAGCAGTTCTTC. Protein product: CASSSTLGTTYNEQFF. The complete variable domain, with remaining parts taken from reference TRBV11-2 and TRBJ2-1, reads EAGVAQSPRYKIIEKRQSVAFWCNPISGHATLYWYQQILGQGPKLLIQFQNNGVVDDSQLPKDRFSAERLKGVDSTLKIQPAKLEDSAVYLCASSSTLGTTYNEQFFGPGTRLTVL.

V gene TRBV6-1 combines with J gene TRBJ1-1; 8 nucleotides align to TRBD1. The CDR3 covers 13 residues. With 6 bases clipped from V and 2 bases from J, the junction kept 2 bases outside the gene matches. Germline lookup yields CDR1 MNHNS and CDR2 SASEGT. CDR3 coding DNA: TGTGCCAGCAGCGGACAGGGTAACACTGAAGCTTTCTTT. Its translation: CASSGQGNTEAFF.

The V call is TRBV9, the J call TRBJ1-1; D might be TRBD1 (5 bases). Germline V gives CDR1 SGDLS, CDR2 YYNGEE. V lost 0 bases, J lost 5 bases, and 14 bases lay in between. The CDR3 has 15 residues. The CDR3 region has the DNA TGTGCCAGCAGCGTAGGGAGGGGATTGGGAACTGAAGCTTTCTTT. This encodes CASSVGRGLGTEAFF.

The chain joins TRBV7-8 to TRBJ2-7; possible D gene TRBD2, 5 bases. V lost 5 bases and J lost 3, with 17 bases in between. Germline V gene lookup returns CDR1 SGHVS and CDR2 FQNEAQ. CDR3 size: 15 residues. CDR3 loop: CASSEESGPYYEQYF. The CDR3 nucleotides are TGTGCCAGCAGCGAAGAAAGCGGACCCTACTACGAGCAGTACTTC.

The chain joins TRBV10-1 to TRBJ1-3, with D unclear. CDR1 and CDR2 from the germline V gene are WNHNN and SYGVQD (reference sequence). There are 14 residues in the CDR3. V lost 4 bases and J lost 2, with 9 bases in between. CDR3 protein: CASSAGNAGNTIYF. CDR3 DNA: TGCGCCAGCAGTGCCGGGAATGCTGGAAACACCATATATTTT.

This sequence joins TRBV28 and TRBJ1-2, with a tentative D call TRBD1 (6 bases). Germline CDR1 MDHEN, CDR2 SYDVKM. The V and J ends lost 6 bases and 6 bases respectively, with 14 bases between them. The CDR3 contains 13 residues. The CDR3 loop reads CASSSPTGNGYTF. CDR3 nucleotides: TGTGCCAGCAGCTCCCCTACAGGGAATGGCTACACCTTC.

This chain's CDR3 is CASGTSGGIYEQYF. In DNA form, the CDR3 reads TGTGCCAGCGGGACTAGCGGGGGGATTTACGAGCAGTACTTC. The V gene is TRBV27, the J gene TRBJ2-7, with 15 bases identical to TRBD2. J gave up 4 bases and V 8 bases, and 3 bases lay outside the gene matches. The CDR3 has 14 residues. Germline loops: CDR1 MNHEY, CDR2 SMNVEV (reference sequence).

In its sample, this clone was seen a few times. The chain recombines TRBV30 with TRBJ2-2; tentatively, D is TRBD2 (5 bases). This CDR3 spans 16 amino acids. Germline CDR1 reads GTSNPN; CDR2 reads SVGIG (reference sequence). The ends were cut back, 2 bases at V and 2 bases at J, with 15 bases in the middle. The CDR3 is CAWSRVVGRNTGELFF. The CDR3 coding sequence is TGTGCCTGGAGTCGCGTCGTGGGGAGAAACACCGGGGAGCTGTTTTTT.

The V and J genes are TRBV18 and TRBJ1-1; D is perhaps TRBD1 (6 bases). The CDR3 consists of 14 residues. Trimming left V 4 bases short and J 1 base short, with 10 bases between. Per the germline V gene, CDR1 is KGHSH and CDR2 is LQKENI. The CDR3 region has the DNA TGTGCCAGCTCACTCACAGGGACGAACACTGAAGCTTTCTTT. This gives the protein CASSLTGTNTEAFF.

V gene TRBV6-1 combines with J gene TRBJ1-2; D is possibly TRBD1 (5 bases). There are 14 residues in the CDR3. Between the trimmed V and J ends, which lost 1 base and 5 bases, there was a span of 11 bases. Germline V gene sequence: CDR1 MNHNS, CDR2 SASEGT. Written as DNA, the CDR3 is TGTGCCAGCAGTGAAGGCGACAGCCTATATGGCTACACCTTC. Translated: CASSEGDSLYGYTF.

V and J are TRBV12-1 and TRBJ2-6; TRBD2, as called in the table, went unchecked against the DNA. TRBV12-1 is annotated as a pseudogene. This CDR3 has 19 residues. CDR3 DNA: TGTGCCAGCAGCCAAGAGACTAGCGGGGGGAGCGGTGGGGCCAACGTCCTGACTTTC. This codes for CASSQETSGGSGGANVLTF.

The chain couples TRBV19 to TRBJ1-2; D unclear. The length of the CDR3 is 14 residues. Trimming took 0 bases from V and 3 from J, leaving 8 bases between them. Germline CDR1 reads LNHDA; CDR2 reads SQIVND (reference sequence). CDR3 DNA: TGTGCCAGTAGTATAGAGATCGGTCACTATGGCTACACCTTC. Translating gives CASSIEIGHYGYTF.

CDR3 nucleotide sequence: TGTGCCAGCTCACAGGGACAGTCATACTACGAGCAGTACTTC. Amino acid sequence: CASSQGQSYYEQYF. This chain uses TRBV18 with TRBJ2-7; 7 nucleotides match TRBD1. CDR3 length: 14 amino acids. Trimming removed 4 bases from V and 3 bases from J; junction bases left unmatched: 6. Looked up from germline, CDR1 is KGHSH and CDR2 is LQKENI.

This chain connects TRBV6-1 to TRBJ2-7; 9 nucleotides align to TRBD2. The CDR3 has 16 residues. Germline V gives CDR1 MNHNS, CDR2 SASEGT. V was clipped by 2 bases and J by 5 bases; unmatched bases: 10. The CDR3 sequence: CASSESGIAGADEQYF. In nucleotides, the CDR3 is TGTGCCAGCAGTGAATCCGGTATAGCGGGAGCGGACGAGCAGTACTTC.

This sequence joins TRBV6-5 and TRBJ1-3; D is possibly TRBD1 (5 bases). Per germline, CDR1 MNHEY and CDR2 SVGAGI. V gave up 6 bases and J gave up 0 bases, with 12 bases separating them. The CDR3 sequence is 15 residues long. CDR3 protein: CASRHLGGSGNTIYF. Written as DNA, the CDR3 is TGTGCCAGCAGGCACCTCGGGGGCTCTGGAAACACCATATATTTT.

On this clone itself: The sample carries other DNA sequences with the same CDR3. The J gene is TRBJ1-2, the V gene TRBV20-1; perhaps TRBD1 as D (6 bases). The CDR3 is 11 amino acids. V was shortened by 6 bases and J by 3 bases, with 8 bases between the two germline ends. Germline V CDR1 and CDR2: DFQATT, SNEGSKA (reference sequence). Here the CDR3 DNA reads TGCAGTGCCCGGACAGACTATGGCTACACCTTC. Protein sequence: CSARTDYGYTF.

As regards this clone: Other nucleotide sequences from this sample produce the same CDR3. V usage is TRBV11-2 and J usage is TRBJ2-1; D uncertain. CDR1 and CDR2 (germline): SGHAT, FQNNGV. This CDR3 has 15 amino acids. Between the trimmed V and J ends, which lost 0 bases and 0 bases, there was a span of 6 bases. CDR3 in amino acids: CASSLERSSYNEQFF. DNA for the CDR3: TGTGCCAGCAGCTTAGAGCGGAGCTCCTACAATGAGCAGTTCTTC.

This sequence joins TRBV28 and TRBJ1-3; TRBD1 might be the D (6 bases). V lost 11 bases and J lost 4, with 15 bases in between. Looked up from germline, CDR1 is MDHEN and CDR2 is SYDVKM. CDR3 length: 13 amino acids. CDR3 sequence: CAAHRESGNTIYF. CDR3 bases: TGTGCCGCTCACAGGGAATCCGGAAACACCATATATTTT.

This chain links TRBV30 with TRBJ2-7, with TRBD1 identical over 11 bases. The CDR3 consists of 14 residues. Unmatched junction bases numbered 4, after V lost 1 base and J lost 5 bases. Per germline, CDR1 GTSNPN and CDR2 SVGIG (reference sequence). In DNA, the CDR3 is TGTGCCTGGAGTGATGGGACAGGGGGAAACGAGCAGTACTTC. Amino acid sequence: CAWSDGTGGNEQYF.

The chain joins TRBV18 to TRBJ2-1; 7 bases are shared with TRBD2. V gave up 1 base and J gave up 7 bases; unmatched junction bases: 7. Germline V gives CDR1 KGHSH, CDR2 LQKENI. This CDR3 is 15 amino acids long. CDR3 bases: TGTGCCAGCTCACCACAGCGGGGATTCGAAAATGAGCAGTTCTTC. As protein: CASSPQRGFENEQFF.

The J gene is TRBJ1-2, the V gene TRBV6-5; TRBD1 matches 7 bases. The CDR3 runs to 14 residues. Losses at the gene ends were 4 bases for V and 4 bases for J; bases not matched to a gene: 6. The germline gives CDR1 MNHEY, CDR2 SVGAGI. CDR3 sequence: CASSLYRDSYGYTF. CDR3 sequence (DNA): TGTGCCAGCAGTTTATACCGGGACAGCTATGGCTACACCTTC.

The chain links TRBV11-2 to TRBJ2-6; 7 bases align to TRBD2. V shed 5 bases and J 5 bases; nucleotides not matched to a gene: 15. The CDR3 length is 18 residues. The germline CDR1 and CDR2 sequences are SGHAT and FQNNGV. CDR3 nucleotides: TGTGCCAGCAGCCGTGGACTAGACTTTGGGTTCTGGGCCAACGTCCTGACTTTC. Residues: CASSRGLDFGFWANVLTF.

This chain joins TRBV19 and TRBJ2-1, with TRBD2 as a possible D gene (6 bases). This CDR3 contains 16 residues. V lost 5 bases and J lost 2, with 16 bases in between. Looked up from germline, CDR1 is LNHDA and CDR2 is SQIVND (reference sequence). As DNA, the CDR3 is TGTGCCAGTAGTGTACCCGGGGGTAGCGCCTACAATGAGCAGTTCTTC. This sequence encodes CASSVPGGSAYNEQFF.

The chain employs TRBV27 and TRBJ2-1, with D perhaps matching TRBD2 (5 bases). From germline, CDR1 is MNHEY and CDR2 SMNVEV (reference sequence). V lost 6 bases, J lost 4 bases, and 7 bases lay in between. The CDR3 is 12 amino acids. Here the CDR3 reads CASRKRYNEQFF. The CDR3 nucleotides read TGTGCCAGCAGGAAGCGGTACAATGAGCAGTTCTTC.

The J gene is TRBJ1-6, the V gene TRBV7-2; unclear D gene. The germline V gene has CDR1 SGHTA and CDR2 FQGNSA. The V end lost 6 bases, the J end lost 1 base, and 16 bases lay between the germline ends. The CDR3 loop spans 17 amino acids. The CDR3 is CASRQQLAGSYNSPLHF. The CDR3 DNA is TGTGCCAGCAGACAACAATTGGCCGGGTCCTATAATTCACCCCTCCACTTT.

The chain carries TRBV5-4 and TRBJ1-1, with D possibly TRBD1 on 6 matching bases. The V end was cut by 4 bases, the J end by 0 bases, with 13 bases between. Germline loops: CDR1 SGHNT, CDR2 YYREEE (reference sequence). CDR3 length equals 15 residues. CDR3 bases: TGTGCCAGCAGCCCCCCTACAGGGATGAACACTGAAGCTTTCTTT. Protein sequence: CASSPPTGMNTEAFF.

V usage is TRBV9 and J usage is TRBJ1-1; a possible D gene is TRBD1 (5 bases). The CDR3 contains 15 residues. V was shortened by 4 bases and J by 1 base, with 14 bases between the two germline ends. The germline V gene has CDR1 SGDLS and CDR2 YYNGEE. CDR3 protein: CASSPRQTWNTEAFF. The CDR3 DNA reads TGTGCCAGCAGCCCCCGACAGACTTGGAACACTGAAGCTTTCTTT.

V and J are TRBV27 and TRBJ2-1; TRBD2 might be the D (5 bases). Trimming shortened V by 5 bases and J by 8 bases, and 16 bases separated the two germline ends. CDR1 MNHEY and CDR2 SMNVEV come from the germline V gene (reference sequence). The CDR3 length is 14 residues. The CDR3 DNA reads TGTGCCAGCAGTGTTGGACTGGCTCTGGATGAGCAGTTCTTC. Residues: CASSVGLALDEQFF.

The rearrangement uses TRBV19 and TRBJ2-7; weak D call: TRBD2 (5 bases). Germline-derived CDR1 and CDR2 are LNHDA and SQIVND (reference sequence). With 1 base removed from V and 3 bases from J, the gap between germline ends came to 10 bases. CDR3 size: 14 residues. CDR3 loop: CASSIAGIGYEQYF. CDR3 bases: TGTGCCAGTAGTATAGCGGGAATCGGCTACGAGCAGTACTTC.

This clone showed up just once. CDR3 nucleotides: TGTGCCAGCAGTTTTGGGGGGACAGAAGGACGATTCTATGGCTACACCTTC. Amino acids: CASSFGGTEGRFYGYTF. The chain carries TRBV28 and TRBJ1-2, with 7 bases aligning to TRBD1. V was clipped by 3 bases and J by 4 bases; unmatched bases: 14. This CDR3 contains 17 residues. Germline CDR1 reads MDHEN; CDR2 reads SYDVKM.